Below are 8 T cell receptor beta chains sequenced from a single sample in a study of T-cell memory formation after mild COVID-19. Each CDR3 protein is one row after TCRdb ran MiXCR on the 5' RACE reads. The sample carries about 410,000 distinct CDR3 sequences, roughly 18% recorded once. Sequenced sample: PBMCs or a T cell subset sorted from them (not recorded which). These receptors came from a man younger than 35 who had mild COVID-19 (a few samples of this study predate the infection). Cell type and time point are not known.

This clonotype was counted between two and nine times. The chain's CDR3 is CASSIDRGWAFF. CDR3 in DNA: TGTGCCAGCAGCATAGACAGGGGTTGGGCTTTCTTT. This rearrangement joins TRBV6-6 to TRBJ1-1, with 8 positions matching TRBD1. V dropped 6 bases and J dropped 11; count of bases not matched to a gene: 8. Looked up from germline, CDR1 is MNHNY and CDR2 is SVGAGI (reference sequence). CDR3 length: 12 residues.

Only a few counts were recorded for this clonotype. The chain couples TRBV2 to TRBJ2-1; TRBD2 might be the D (6 bases). The CDR3 totals 14 residues. The germline V gene encodes CDR1 SNHLY and CDR2 FYNNEI. V shed 7 bases and J shed 0 bases, with 10 bases lying between them. The CDR3 sequence is CASNGGDSYNEQFF. The CDR3 bases are TGTGCCAGCAACGGCGGGGACTCCTACAATGAGCAGTTCTTC.

This clonotype was counted between two and nine times. V usage is TRBV28 and J usage is TRBJ1-2; a weak D match, TRBD1 (5 bases). The ends were cut back, 10 bases at V and 0 bases at J, with 18 bases in the middle. CDR3 length: 15 amino acids. The V gene's germline CDR1 is MDHEN and CDR2 SYDVKM. CDR3 residues: CATPGEGPANYGYTF. For the CDR3, the DNA is TGTGCCACCCCAGGAGAGGGGCCCGCTAACTATGGCTACACCTTC.

The chain recombines TRBV7-6 with TRBJ1-6; D may be TRBD1 (5 bases). Germline V gene sequence: CDR1 SGHVS, CDR2 FNYEAQ. The CDR3 spans 13 residues. Trimming pared 2 bases from V and 9 bases from J, leaving 8 bases between. CDR3 in amino acids: CASSLPGSSPLHF. The DNA of the CDR3 is TGTGCCAGCAGCTTACCAGGGAGTTCACCCCTCCACTTT.

This chain joins TRBV7-9 and TRBJ1-3; D remains unclear. V was shortened by 9 bases and J by 9 bases, with 18 bases between the two germline ends. The length of the CDR3 is 13 residues. The V gene's germline CDR1 is SEHNR and CDR2 FQNEAQ (reference sequence). CDR3 amino acids: CASTGSARGTIYF. The CDR3, as DNA: TGTGCCAGTACGGGCAGCGCCCGGGGCACCATATATTTT.

This clonotype was seen a handful of times. The V call is TRBV24-1, the J call TRBJ1-5; D remains ambiguous. Germline CDR1 is KGHDR and CDR2 is SFDVKD. This CDR3 region has 12 residues. V lost 9 bases and J lost 2, with 7 bases in between. The CDR3 bases are TGTGCCACCCCCGCCGGCAATCAGCCCCAGCATTTT. This translates into CATPAGNQPQHF.

This clonotype has only a few counts. The chain uses TRBV5-6 and TRBJ2-3; D call uncertain. Germline values: CDR1 SGHDT, CDR2 YYEEEE. Trimming pared 4 bases from V and 1 base from J, leaving 10 bases between. There are 14 residues in the CDR3. CDR3 nucleotides: TGTGCCAGCAGCGCCGACCGCCGCACAGATACGCAGTATTTT. Encoded protein: CASSADRRTDTQYF.

This clonotype was seen only a few times. The rearrangement uses TRBV20-1 and TRBJ2-5; the D gene is possibly TRBD2 (6 bases). The V end lost 5 bases, the J end lost 7 bases, and 23 bases lay between the germline ends. The length of the CDR3 is 15 residues. Per germline, CDR1 DFQATT and CDR2 SNEGSKA (reference sequence). CDR3 loop: CSAPIGGLGPWTQYF. The CDR3 region has the DNA TGCAGTGCTCCGATCGGGGGACTGGGGCCGTGGACCCAGTACTTC.